The 21 T cell receptor beta chains listed next were all sequenced from one sample in a study of T cell responses to AZD1222 COVID-19 vaccine. TCRdb's copy holds only in-frame clones and misses some; the assay was immunoSEQ multiplex PCR. This table holds 150,000 to 200,000 clones, more than 90% found once. The specimen comprised peripheral blood, sampled 28 days after the second dose of the MenACWY control vaccine. These receptors all come from an adult who received the MenACWY meningococcal vaccine as a control.

This chain uses TRBV12-3 or TRBV12-4 with TRBJ2-7; D is unresolved. V lost 6 bases, J lost 4 bases, and 10 bases lay in between. CDR3 length: 12 amino acids. In nucleotides, the CDR3 is TGTGCCAGCAGCCCCGCCGGGTACGAGCAGTACTTC. The encoded protein is CASSPAGYEQYF.

This chain uses TRBV3-1 (or the pseudogene TRBV3-2) with TRBJ2-7, with D tentatively TRBD1 (6 bases). This CDR3 is 15 amino acids long. V was pared by 1 base and J by 4 bases, with 14 bases between. The germline V gene has CDR1 LGHDT and CDR2 YNNKEL (reference sequence). The DNA for the CDR3 is TGTGCCAGCAGCCAAGGAGAAGGGACACAATACGAGCAGTACTTC. It codes for CASSQGEGTQYEQYF.

The chain couples TRBV3-1 (or the pseudogene TRBV3-2) to TRBJ1-1; 7 bases line up with TRBD1. This CDR3 comprises 15 residues. The germline V gene has CDR1 LGHDT and CDR2 YNNKEL (reference sequence). The trim removed 4 bases at V and 2 bases at J, leaving 7 bases unmatched. CDR3 bases: TGTGCCAGCAGCCGACCCGGACAGGTAAACACTGAAGCTTTCTTT. Residues: CASSRPGQVNTEAFF.

This sequence joins TRBV5-1 and TRBJ2-5, with TRBD1 as a possible D gene (7 bases). Trimming took off 4 bases at V and 4 bases at J, with 17 bases between the two ends. CDR1 is SGHRS and CDR2 is YFSETQ in the germline V gene. There are 15 residues in the CDR3. CDR3 in amino acids: CASSTRPGGPETQYF. The DNA for the CDR3 is TGCGCCAGCAGCACCCGACCAGGGGGGCCAGAGACCCAGTACTTC.

This chain uses TRBV2 with TRBJ2-2, with unresolved D. Germline CDR1 reads SNHLY; CDR2 reads FYNNEI. The CDR3 spans 12 residues. V gave up 4 bases and J gave up 5 bases, with 5 bases separating them. CDR3 coding DNA: TGTGCCAGCAGTGGTCCGACCGGGGAGCTGTTTTTT. This gives the protein CASSGPTGELFF.

The chain joins TRBV6-4 to TRBJ1-6; D unclear. This CDR3 is built from 14 residues. CDR1 is MRHNA and CDR2 is SNTAGT in the germline V gene. The germline V and J ends were trimmed by 5 bases and 10 bases, with 15 bases remaining between them. The CDR3, as DNA: TGTGCCAGCAGTCAGGCCTCCAAGGGATCACCCCTCCACTTT. Its protein is CASSQASKGSPLHF.

In DNA, the CDR3 is TGTGCCAGCAGCCGATCAGATACGCAGTATTTT. As protein: CASSRSDTQYF. V usage is TRBV11-1 and J usage is TRBJ2-3; D remains unclear. CDR1 and CDR2 from the germline V gene are SGHAT and FQDESV (reference sequence). This CDR3 spans 11 amino acids. V lost 5 bases, J lost 4 bases, and 4 bases lay in between.

The chain combines TRBV7-9 with TRBJ1-1; unclear D gene. Trimming left V 5 bases short and J 1 base short, with 17 bases between. This CDR3 has 16 amino acids. CDR1 is SEHNR, CDR2 FQNEAQ, per germline (reference sequence). The CDR3 region is CASSPGPGEGNTEAFF. CDR3 nucleotides: TGTGCCAGCAGCCCCGGACCCGGGGAAGGGAACACTGAAGCTTTCTTT.

V is TRBV3-1 (or the pseudogene TRBV3-2) and J is TRBJ2-2, with a tentative D call TRBD2 (6 bases). V gave up 4 bases and J gave up 7 bases, with 22 bases separating them. The germline V gene has CDR1 LGHDT and CDR2 YNNKEL (reference sequence). The CDR3 has 17 residues. This CDR3 reads CASSPHGGSFLGGELFF. CDR3 nucleotides: TGTGCCAGCAGCCCACATGGAGGGTCGTTCCTAGGCGGGGAGCTGTTTTTT.

The gene calls are TRBV6-5 and TRBJ1-1, with 8 bases identical to TRBD1. The length of the CDR3 is 12 residues. Germline V gene data show CDR1 as MNHEY and CDR2 as SVGAGI. The V gene end was trimmed by 2 bases and the J gene end by 11 bases; junction bases not matched to a gene: 4. The CDR3, as DNA: TGTGCCAGCAGTTACACACAGGGGGTGGCTTTCTTT. Protein sequence: CASSYTQGVAFF.

CDR3 in amino acids: CASSLQVREKLFF. The CDR3 nucleotides are TGTGCCAGCAGCTTACAGGTGCGCGAAAAACTGTTTTTT. The chain carries TRBV7-2 and TRBJ1-4; D unclear. Per germline, CDR1 SGHTA and CDR2 FQGNSA. The CDR3 totals 13 residues. V lost 2 bases, J lost 8 bases, and 9 bases lay in between.

The chain joins TRBV5-6 to TRBJ2-5, with D uncertain. The CDR3 extends over 16 amino acids. Germline V CDR1 and CDR2: SGHDT, YYEEEE. V lost 3 bases to trimming and J lost 1 base, with 16 bases between them. Here the CDR3 reads CASSSTERAFQETQYF. The CDR3 region has the DNA TGTGCCAGCAGCTCAACCGAACGGGCCTTCCAAGAGACCCAGTACTTC.

The rearrangement links TRBV5-5 to TRBJ2-7; D is ambiguous. The germline gives CDR1 SGHKS, CDR2 YYEKEE (reference sequence). There are 11 residues in the CDR3. Trimming removed 5 bases at V and 6 bases at J, with 9 bases between. The CDR3 bases are TGTGCCAGCAGTCCAATGCTCGAGCAGTACTTC. This translates into CASSPMLEQYF.

The rearrangement uses TRBV19 and TRBJ2-7; the D gene is possibly TRBD2 (6 bases). V was pared by 3 bases and J by 2 bases, with 11 bases between. CDR1 is LNHDA, CDR2 SQIVND, per germline (reference sequence). CDR3 length: 14 residues. In nucleotides, the CDR3 is TGTGCCAGTAGTATTCAGGGAGGTCCCTACGAGCAGTACTTC. Its protein is CASSIQGGPYEQYF.

This chain uses TRBV28 with TRBJ1-1, with TRBD1 as a possible D gene (6 bases). Per germline, CDR1 MDHEN and CDR2 SYDVKM. V was cut by 7 bases and J by 4 bases, with 13 bases left in between. The CDR3 loop spans 13 amino acids. The CDR3 sequence is CASTNDRITEAFF. The CDR3 DNA reads as TGTGCCAGCACCAACGACAGGATCACTGAAGCTTTCTTT.

The gene calls are TRBV7-2 and TRBJ2-2, with D possibly matching TRBD1 (7 bases). Per the germline V gene, CDR1 is SGHTA and CDR2 is FQGNSA. V was pared by 5 bases and J by 3 bases, with 16 bases between. The CDR3 loop spans 16 amino acids. The CDR3 loop is CASSPSGGGYTGELFF. CDR3 coding DNA: TGTGCCAGCAGCCCTTCAGGAGGGGGCTACACCGGGGAGCTGTTTTTT.

The chain recombines TRBV11-1 with TRBJ1-6; the match to TRBD1 covers 8 bases. Germline V gene sequence: CDR1 SGHAT, CDR2 FQDESV (reference sequence). J was trimmed by 9 bases and V by 4 bases; bases with no gene match: 8. This CDR3 is built from 15 residues. The CDR3 DNA reads TGTGCCAGCAGCTCGCGGACAGGGATCAGTTCACCCCTCCACTTT. Residues: CASSSRTGISSPLHF.

The gene calls are TRBV3-1 (or the pseudogene TRBV3-2) and TRBJ2-1; TRBD2 might be the D (6 bases). The germline V gene encodes CDR1 LGHDT and CDR2 YNNKEL (reference sequence). With 3 bases removed from V and 0 bases from J, the gap between germline ends came to 18 bases. This CDR3 contains 18 residues. The CDR3 nucleotides are TGTGCCAGCAGCCATTTAATGAGTAGCGGAACCTCCTACAATGAGCAGTTCTTC. Its translation is CASSHLMSSGTSYNEQFF.

This chain connects TRBV10-1 to TRBJ2-2; D ambiguous. The ends were cut back, 4 bases at V and 4 bases at J, with 10 bases in the middle. In germline, CDR1 is WNHNN, CDR2 SYGVQD (reference sequence). The CDR3 sequence is 14 residues long. The CDR3 region is CASSAAPGTGELFF. DNA for the CDR3: TGCGCCAGCAGTGCCGCGCCTGGCACCGGGGAGCTGTTTTTT.

The chain has TRBV7-2 and TRBJ2-1; TRBD2 matches at 11 bases. The CDR3 runs to 16 residues. Germline-derived CDR1 and CDR2 are SGHTA and FQGNSA. The V and J ends lost 6 bases and 7 bases, in that order; junction bases with no gene match: 11. The CDR3 is CASSQSPLAGGNEQFF. In nucleotides, the CDR3 is TGTGCCAGCAGTCAAAGCCCCCTAGCGGGAGGTAATGAGCAGTTCTTC.

This clone was detected only a few times. V usage is TRBV3-1 (or the pseudogene TRBV3-2) and J usage is TRBJ2-7; D call uncertain. CDR3 length: 14 residues. The germline CDR1 and CDR2 sequences are LGHDT and YNNKEL (reference sequence). The V end lost 9 bases, the J end lost 3 bases, and 18 bases lay between the germline ends. CDR3 in amino acids: CASANTKTYYEQYF. The CDR3 DNA is TGTGCCAGTGCCAACACGAAAACCTACTACGAGCAGTACTTC.